This T cell receptor (beta chain) was recorded in a study of blood T cell repertoires in COVID-19. CDR1 and CDR2 (germline): GTSNPN, SVGIG (reference sequence). V lost 3 bases to trimming and J lost 2 bases; unmatched junction nucleotides: 6. This CDR3 contains 15 residues. This clone was observed a single time. This table comes from immunoSEQ multiplex PCR, and its TCRdb copy is limited to in-frame clones, with some not included. The data contain around 70,000 clones, about 80% of them singletons. The sequence was obtained from a man aged 55 to 70 with acute or convalescent COVID-19. J is TRBJ1-3 and V is TRBV30, with TRBD1 identical over 8 bases. Sequencing input: peripheral blood. CDR3 bases: TGTGCCTGGAGAGGACAGGGATCGACTGGAAACACCATATATTTT. Translating it yields CAWRGQGSTGNTIYF. Together with reference TRBV30 and TRBJ1-3, the CDR3 gives the full variable domain: SQTIHQWPATLVQPVGSPLSLECTVEGTSNPNLYWYRQAAGRGLQLLFYSVGIGQISSEVPQNLSASRPQDRQFILSSKKLLLSDSGFYLCAWRGQGSTGNTIYFGEGSWLTVV.